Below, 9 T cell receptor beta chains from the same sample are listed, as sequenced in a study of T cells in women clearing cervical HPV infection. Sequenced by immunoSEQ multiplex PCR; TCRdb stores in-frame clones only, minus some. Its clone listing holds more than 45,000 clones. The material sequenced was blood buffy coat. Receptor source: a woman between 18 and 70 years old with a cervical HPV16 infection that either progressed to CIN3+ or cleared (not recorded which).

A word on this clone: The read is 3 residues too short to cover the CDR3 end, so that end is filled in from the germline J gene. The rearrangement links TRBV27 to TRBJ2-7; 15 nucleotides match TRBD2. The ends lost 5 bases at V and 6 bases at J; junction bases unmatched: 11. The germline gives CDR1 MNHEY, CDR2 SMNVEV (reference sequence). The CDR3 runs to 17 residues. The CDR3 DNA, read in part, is TGTGCCAGCAGTCCCACCGGACTAGCGGGAGGGCCGGGCGAG. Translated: CASSPTGLAGGPGE. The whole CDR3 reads CASSPTGLAGGPGEQYF.

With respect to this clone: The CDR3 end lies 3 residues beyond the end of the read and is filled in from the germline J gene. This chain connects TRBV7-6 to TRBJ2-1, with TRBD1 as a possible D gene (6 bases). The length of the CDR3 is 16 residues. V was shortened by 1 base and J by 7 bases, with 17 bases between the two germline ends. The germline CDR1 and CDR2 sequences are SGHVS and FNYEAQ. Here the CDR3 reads CASSLGQGRRVNEQFF. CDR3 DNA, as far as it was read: TGTGCCAGCAGCTTAGGGCAGGGGCGCCGAGTAAATGAG.

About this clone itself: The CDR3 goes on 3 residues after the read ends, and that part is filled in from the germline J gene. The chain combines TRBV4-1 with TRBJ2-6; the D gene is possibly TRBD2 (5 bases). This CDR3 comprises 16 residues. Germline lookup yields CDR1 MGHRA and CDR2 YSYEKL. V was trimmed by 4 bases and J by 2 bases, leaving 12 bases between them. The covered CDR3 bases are TGCGCCAGCAGCCTAAGTCCCGGGGCTGGGGCCAACGTC. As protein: CASSLSPGAGANV. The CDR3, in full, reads CASSLSPGAGANVLTF.

This CDR3 is CSARDHTVDTQYF. CDR3 DNA, as far as it was read: TGCAGTGCTAGAGATCACACAGTCGATACG. The chain combines TRBV20-1 with TRBJ2-3; D gene ambiguous. The read stops 3 residues short of the end of the CDR3; the missing end is completed from the germline J gene. The V end was cut by 0 bases, the J end by 6 bases, with 10 bases between. CDR1 and CDR2 from the germline V gene are DFQATT and SNEGSKA (reference sequence). The CDR3 sequence is 13 residues long.

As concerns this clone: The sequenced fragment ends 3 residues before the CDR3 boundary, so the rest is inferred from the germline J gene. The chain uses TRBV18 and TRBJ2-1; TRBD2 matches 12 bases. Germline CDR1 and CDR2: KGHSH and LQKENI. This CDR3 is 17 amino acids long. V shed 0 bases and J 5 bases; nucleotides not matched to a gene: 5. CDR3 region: CASSPPRLAGAHNEQFF. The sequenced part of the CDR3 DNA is TGTGCCAGCTCACCACCGAGACTAGCGGGAGCCCACAATGAG.

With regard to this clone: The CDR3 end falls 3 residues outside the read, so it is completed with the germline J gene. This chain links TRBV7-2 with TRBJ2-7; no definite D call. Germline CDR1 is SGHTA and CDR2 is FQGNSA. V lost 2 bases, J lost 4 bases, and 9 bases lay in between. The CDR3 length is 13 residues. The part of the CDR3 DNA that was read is TGTGCCAGCAGCTTACAGATTCAATACGAG. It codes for CASSLQIQYE. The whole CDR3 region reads CASSLQIQYEQYF. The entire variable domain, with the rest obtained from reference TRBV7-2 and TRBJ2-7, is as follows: GAGVSQSPSNKVTEKGKDVELRCDPISGHTALYWYRQSLGQGLEFLIYFQGNSAPDKSGLPSDRFSAERTGGSVSTLTIQRTQQEDSAVYLCASSLQIQYEQYFGPGTRLTVT.

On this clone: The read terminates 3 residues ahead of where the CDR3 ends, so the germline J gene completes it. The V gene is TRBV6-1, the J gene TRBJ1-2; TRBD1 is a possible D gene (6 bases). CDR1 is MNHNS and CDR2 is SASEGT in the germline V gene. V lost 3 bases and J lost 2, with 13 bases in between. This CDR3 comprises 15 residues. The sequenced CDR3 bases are TGTGCCAGCAGTGAGGTACAGGGCTCCAACTATGGC. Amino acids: CASSEVQGSNYG. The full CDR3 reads CASSEVQGSNYGYTF.

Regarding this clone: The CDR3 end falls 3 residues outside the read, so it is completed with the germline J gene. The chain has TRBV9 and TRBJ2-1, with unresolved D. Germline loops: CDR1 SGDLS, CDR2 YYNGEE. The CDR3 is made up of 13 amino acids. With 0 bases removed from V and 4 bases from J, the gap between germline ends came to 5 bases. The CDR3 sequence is CASSVAYYNEQFF. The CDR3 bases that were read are TGTGCCAGCAGCGTAGCCTATTACAATGAG.

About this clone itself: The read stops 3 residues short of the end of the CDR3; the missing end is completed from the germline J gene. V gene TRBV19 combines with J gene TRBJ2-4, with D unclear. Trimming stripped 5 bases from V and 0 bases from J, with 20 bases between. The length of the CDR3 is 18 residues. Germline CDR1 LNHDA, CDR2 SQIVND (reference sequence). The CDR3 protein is CASSPPFERPLAKNIQYF. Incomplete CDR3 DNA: TGTGCCAGTAGTCCTCCCTTCGAGAGGCCTTTAGCCAAAAACATT.